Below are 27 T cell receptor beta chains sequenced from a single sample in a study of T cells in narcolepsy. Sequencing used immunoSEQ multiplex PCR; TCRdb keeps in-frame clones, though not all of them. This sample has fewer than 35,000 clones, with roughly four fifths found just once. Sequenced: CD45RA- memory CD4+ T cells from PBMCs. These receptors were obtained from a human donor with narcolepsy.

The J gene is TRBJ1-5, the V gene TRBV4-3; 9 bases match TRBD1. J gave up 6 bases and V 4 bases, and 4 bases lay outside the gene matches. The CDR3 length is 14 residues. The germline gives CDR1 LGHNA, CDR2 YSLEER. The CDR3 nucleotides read TGCGCCAGCAGCCGAGGGACAGGGCCTCAGCCCCAGCATTTT. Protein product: CASSRGTGPQPQHF.

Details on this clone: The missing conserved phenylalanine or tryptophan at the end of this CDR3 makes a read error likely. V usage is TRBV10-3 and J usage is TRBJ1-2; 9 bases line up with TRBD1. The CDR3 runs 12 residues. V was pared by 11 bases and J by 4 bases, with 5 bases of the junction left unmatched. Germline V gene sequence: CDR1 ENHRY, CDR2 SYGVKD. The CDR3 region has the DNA TGTGCCGCACAGGGGGCTGGCTATGGCTACACCCTC. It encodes CAAQGAGYGYTL.

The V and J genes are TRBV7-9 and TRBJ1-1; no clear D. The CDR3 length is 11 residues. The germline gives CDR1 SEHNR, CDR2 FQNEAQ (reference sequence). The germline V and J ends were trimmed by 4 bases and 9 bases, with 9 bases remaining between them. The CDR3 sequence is CASSSPQKAFF. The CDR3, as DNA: TGTGCCAGCAGCTCGCCGCAAAAAGCTTTCTTT.

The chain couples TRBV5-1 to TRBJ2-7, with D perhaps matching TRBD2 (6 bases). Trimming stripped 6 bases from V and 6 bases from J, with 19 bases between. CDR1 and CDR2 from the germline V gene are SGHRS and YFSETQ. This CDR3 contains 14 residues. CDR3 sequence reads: CASTTRMGGVEQYF. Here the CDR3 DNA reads TGCGCCAGCACTACTCGTATGGGGGGAGTCGAGCAGTACTTC. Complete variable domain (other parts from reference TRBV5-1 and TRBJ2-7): KAGVTQTPRYLIKTRGQQVTLSCSPISGHRSVSWYQQTPGQGLQFLFEYFSETQRNKGNFPGRFSGRQFSNSRSEMNVSTLELGDSALYLCASTTRMGGVEQYFGPGTRLTVT.

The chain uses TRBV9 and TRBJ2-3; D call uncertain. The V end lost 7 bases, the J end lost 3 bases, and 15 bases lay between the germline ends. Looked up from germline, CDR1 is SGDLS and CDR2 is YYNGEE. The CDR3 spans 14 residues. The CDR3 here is CASAPAYLTDTQYF. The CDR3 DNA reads TGTGCCAGCGCCCCCGCCTACCTAACAGATACGCAGTATTTT.

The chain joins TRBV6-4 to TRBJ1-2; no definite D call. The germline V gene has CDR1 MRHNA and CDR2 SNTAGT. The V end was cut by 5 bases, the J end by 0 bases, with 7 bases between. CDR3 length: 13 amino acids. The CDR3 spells CASSITANYGYTF. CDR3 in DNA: TGTGCCAGCAGTATTACTGCTAACTATGGCTACACCTTC.

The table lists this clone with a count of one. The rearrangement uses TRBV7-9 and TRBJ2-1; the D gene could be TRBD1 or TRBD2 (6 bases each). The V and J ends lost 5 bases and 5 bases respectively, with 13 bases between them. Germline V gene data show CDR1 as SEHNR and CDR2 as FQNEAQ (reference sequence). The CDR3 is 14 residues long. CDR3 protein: CASSPGGRDNEQFF. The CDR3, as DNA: TGTGCCAGCAGCCCCGGGGGCAGGGACAATGAGCAGTTCTTC.

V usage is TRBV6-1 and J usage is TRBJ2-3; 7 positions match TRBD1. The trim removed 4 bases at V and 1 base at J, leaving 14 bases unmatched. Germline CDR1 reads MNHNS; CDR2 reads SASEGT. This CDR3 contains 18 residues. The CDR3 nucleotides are TGTGCCAGCAGTGCCCTCTTCGACAGGGCGTCACGCACAGATACGCAGTATTTT. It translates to CASSALFDRASRTDTQYF.

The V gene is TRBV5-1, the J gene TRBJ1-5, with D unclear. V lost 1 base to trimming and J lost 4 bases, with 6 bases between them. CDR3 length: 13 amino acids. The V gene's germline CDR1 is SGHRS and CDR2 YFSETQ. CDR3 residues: CASSLMSNQPQHF. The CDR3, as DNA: TGCGCCAGCAGCTTGATGAGTAATCAGCCCCAGCATTTT.

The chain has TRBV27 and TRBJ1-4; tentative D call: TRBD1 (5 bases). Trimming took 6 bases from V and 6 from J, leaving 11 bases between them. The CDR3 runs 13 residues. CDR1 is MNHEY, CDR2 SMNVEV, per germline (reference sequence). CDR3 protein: CASRGEEYEKLFF. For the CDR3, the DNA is TGTGCCAGCAGAGGGGAGGAGTATGAAAAACTGTTTTTT.

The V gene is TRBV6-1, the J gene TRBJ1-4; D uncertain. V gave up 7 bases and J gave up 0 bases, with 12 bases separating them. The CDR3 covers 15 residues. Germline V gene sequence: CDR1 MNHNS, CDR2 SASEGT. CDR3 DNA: TGTGCCAGCACGATGGACCGGGCAACTAATGAAAAACTGTTTTTT. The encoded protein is CASTMDRATNEKLFF.

CDR3 nucleotides: TGCGCCAGCAGCCAAGATGGAGGCGCCCACTATACGCAGTATTTT. This codes for CASSQDGGAHYTQYF. This sequence joins TRBV4-1 and TRBJ2-3, with D possibly matching TRBD2 (5 bases). The CDR3 spans 15 residues. Germline V lookup: CDR1 MGHRA, CDR2 YSYEKL. V gave up 0 bases and J gave up 7 bases, with 14 bases separating them.

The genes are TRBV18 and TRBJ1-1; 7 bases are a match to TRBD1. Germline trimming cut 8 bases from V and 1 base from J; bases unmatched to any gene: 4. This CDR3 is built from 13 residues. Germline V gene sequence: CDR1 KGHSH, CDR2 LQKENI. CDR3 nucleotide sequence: TGTGCCAGCAGCGGACAGGAGAACACTGAAGCTTTCTTT. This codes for CASSGQENTEAFF.

DNA of the CDR3: TGCGCCAGCAGCTTGTCCGGGGGCGCCACCTACGAGCAGTACTTC. Protein sequence: CASSLSGGATYEQYF. The chain has TRBV5-1 and TRBJ2-7; perhaps D is TRBD1 or TRBD2 (6 bases each). Germline CDR1 and CDR2: SGHRS and YFSETQ. V lost 1 base to trimming and J lost 2 bases, with 13 bases between them. The CDR3 sequence is 15 residues long.

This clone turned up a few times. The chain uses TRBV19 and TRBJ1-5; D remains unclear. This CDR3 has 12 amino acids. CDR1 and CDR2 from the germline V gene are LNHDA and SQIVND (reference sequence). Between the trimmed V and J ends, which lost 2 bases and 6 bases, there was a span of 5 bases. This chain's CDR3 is CASSILGQPQHF. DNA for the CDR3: TGTGCCAGTAGTATATTGGGTCAGCCCCAGCATTTT.

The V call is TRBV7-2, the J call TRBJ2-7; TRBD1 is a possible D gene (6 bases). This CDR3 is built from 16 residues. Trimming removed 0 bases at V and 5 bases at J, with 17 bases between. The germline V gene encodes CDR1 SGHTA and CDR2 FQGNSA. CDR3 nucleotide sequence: TGTGCCAGCAGCTTAGCCAACTCCTACAGGGTTGACGAGCAGTACTTC. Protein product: CASSLANSYRVDEQYF.

The CDR3 nucleotides are TGTGCTGCTGGGACAGGAAACACCGGGGAGCTGTTTTTT. Amino acids: CAAGTGNTGELFF. This rearrangement joins TRBV10-3 to TRBJ2-2; 8 bases match TRBD1. CDR1 and CDR2 from the germline V gene are ENHRY and SYGVKD. The CDR3 has 13 residues.

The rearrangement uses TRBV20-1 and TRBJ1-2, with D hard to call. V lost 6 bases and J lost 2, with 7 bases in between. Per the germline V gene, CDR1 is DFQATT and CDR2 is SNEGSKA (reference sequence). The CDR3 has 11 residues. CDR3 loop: CSATENYGYTF. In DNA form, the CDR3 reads TGCAGTGCCACGGAGAACTATGGCTACACCTTC.

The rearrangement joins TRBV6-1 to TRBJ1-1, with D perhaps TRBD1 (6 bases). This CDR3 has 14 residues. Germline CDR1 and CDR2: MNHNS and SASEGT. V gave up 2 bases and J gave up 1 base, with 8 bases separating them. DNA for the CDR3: TGTGCCAGCAGTGAATGGGGACAGAACACTGAAGCTTTCTTT. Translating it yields CASSEWGQNTEAFF.

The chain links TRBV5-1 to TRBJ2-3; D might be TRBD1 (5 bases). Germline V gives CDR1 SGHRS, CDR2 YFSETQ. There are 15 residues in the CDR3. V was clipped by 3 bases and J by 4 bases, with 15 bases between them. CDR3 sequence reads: CASSYQGFISDTQYF. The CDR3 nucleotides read TGCGCCAGCAGCTACCAGGGATTTATCTCAGATACGCAGTATTTT.

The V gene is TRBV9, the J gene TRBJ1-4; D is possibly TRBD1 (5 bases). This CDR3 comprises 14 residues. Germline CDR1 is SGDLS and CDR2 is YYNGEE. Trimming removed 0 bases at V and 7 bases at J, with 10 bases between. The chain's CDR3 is CASSVETEGEKLFF. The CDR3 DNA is TGTGCCAGCAGCGTAGAGACAGAGGGTGAAAAACTGTTTTTT.

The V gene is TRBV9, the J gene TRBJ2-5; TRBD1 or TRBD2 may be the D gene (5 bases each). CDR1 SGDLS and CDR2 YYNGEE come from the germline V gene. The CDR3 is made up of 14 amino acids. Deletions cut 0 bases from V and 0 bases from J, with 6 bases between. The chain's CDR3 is CASSVGGNQETQYF. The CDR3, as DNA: TGTGCCAGCAGCGTAGGGGGGAACCAAGAGACCCAGTACTTC.

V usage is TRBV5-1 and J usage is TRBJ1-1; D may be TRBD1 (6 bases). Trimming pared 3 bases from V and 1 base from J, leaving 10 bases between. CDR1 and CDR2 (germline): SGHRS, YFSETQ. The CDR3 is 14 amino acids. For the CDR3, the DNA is TGCGCCAGCAGCTGGGACAACTCGAACACTGAAGCTTTCTTT. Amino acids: CASSWDNSNTEAFF.

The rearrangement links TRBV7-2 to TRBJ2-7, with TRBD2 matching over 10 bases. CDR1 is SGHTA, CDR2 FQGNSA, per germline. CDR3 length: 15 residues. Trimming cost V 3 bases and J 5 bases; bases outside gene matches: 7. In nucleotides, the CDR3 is TGTGCCAGCAGCTTGGGACTAGCGTATACCCACGAGCAGTACTTC. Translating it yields CASSLGLAYTHEQYF.

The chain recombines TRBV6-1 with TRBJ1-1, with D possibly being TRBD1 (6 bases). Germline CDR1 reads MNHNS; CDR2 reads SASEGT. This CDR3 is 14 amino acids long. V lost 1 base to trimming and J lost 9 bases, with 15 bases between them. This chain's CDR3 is CASSEVRRGGKAFF. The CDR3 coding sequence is TGTGCCAGCAGTGAAGTTCGAAGGGGGGGAAAAGCTTTCTTT.

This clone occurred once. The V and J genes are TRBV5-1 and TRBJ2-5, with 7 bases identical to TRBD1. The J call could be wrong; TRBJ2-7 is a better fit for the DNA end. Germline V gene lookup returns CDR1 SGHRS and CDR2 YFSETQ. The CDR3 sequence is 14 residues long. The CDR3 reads CASSATGQIYEQYF. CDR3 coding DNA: TGCGCCAGCAGCGCGACGGGACAGATCTACGAGCAGTACTTC.

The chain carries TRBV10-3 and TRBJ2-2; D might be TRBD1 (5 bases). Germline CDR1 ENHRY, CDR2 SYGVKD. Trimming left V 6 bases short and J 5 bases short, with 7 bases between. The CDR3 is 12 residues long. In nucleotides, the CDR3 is TGTGCCATCAGGGGGCCGACCGGGGAGCTGTTTTTT. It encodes CAIRGPTGELFF.